This TCR beta chain is drawn from a study of OX40 agonist ivuxolimab in advanced cancers. In the study overall: Dose-escalation subjects each had hepatocellular carcinoma, melanoma, renal cell or head and neck cancer.

With regard to this clone: The target antigen is unknown.

The junction had 4 bases not matched to a gene; V was cut back by 4 bases and J by 2 bases. The CDR3 spans 15 residues. CDR1 is PRHDT and CDR2 is FYEKMQ in the germline V gene (reference sequence). Repertoires were generated with immunoSEQ multiplex PCR, while TCRdb's copy carries only in-frame clones and drops some. The sample consists of about 67,000 clones, approximately 90% of them appearing once. Study findings and constraints: Doses of 0.1 to 3.0 mg/kg were accompanied by clonal expansion of CD4+ and CD8+ blood T cells by week 6. Partial responders receiving 0.1-3.0 mg/kg showed among the lowest clonal expansion. Specificity for antigen went undetermined in the expanded peripheral T cells.

The specimen was CD4+ or CD8+ T cells sorted from blood, collected in a trial of the OX40 agonist ivuxolimab. The V call is TRBV13, the J call TRBJ2-7; 11 positions match TRBD1. The receptor was isolated from an adult with an advanced solid tumor such as melanoma, head and neck, liver or kidney cancer. CDR3 nucleotide sequence: TGTGCCAGCAGCTACAGGACAGGGGGCCCCTACGAGCAGTACTTC. Encoded protein: CASSYRTGGPYEQYF.